This T cell receptor beta chain was captured in a study of OX40 agonist ivuxolimab in advanced cancers. Points from the study as a whole: Researchers did not determine the expanded peripheral T cells' antigen specificity. Relatively little clonal expansion, among the lowest observed, appeared in partial responders at 0.1-3.0 mg/kg. Among T cells, CD8+ cells averaged more expanded clones than CD4+ cells.

On this clone itself: What it binds is not known.

Profiled with immunoSEQ multiplex PCR; TCRdb holds only in-frame clones, not every one. The sample gives tens of thousands of clones, 75% to 90% of which show up once; approximately 0.35% is in the top ten. V lost 4 bases and J 9 bases, leaving 13 bases between the germline ends. The CDR3 contains 12 residues. The germline V gene encodes CDR1 KGHSY and CDR2 FQNENV. V usage is TRBV16 and J usage is TRBJ2-7; D uncertain. The clonotype comes from an adult with an advanced solid tumor such as melanoma, head and neck, liver or kidney cancer. Specimen: CD4+ or CD8+ T cells sorted from blood, collected in a trial of the OX40 agonist ivuxolimab. The CDR3 is CASSPSGTGQYF. For the CDR3, the DNA is TGTGCCAGCAGCCCCTCCGGCACCGGGCAGTACTTC.